The 3 T cell receptor beta chains below come from one sample, sequenced in a study of blood T cell repertoires in COVID-19. TCRdb's copy holds only in-frame clones and misses some; the assay was immunoSEQ multiplex PCR. The table includes about 30,000 clones, roughly nine tenths detected once. The specimen sequenced was peripheral blood. All receptors come from a man in his 70s with active or convalescent COVID-19.

This clone came up once. The V call is TRBV15, the J call TRBJ1-4; D call uncertain. The CDR3 totals 14 residues. Germline CDR1 is LNHNV and CDR2 is YYDKDF (reference sequence). The V and J ends lost 0 bases and 6 bases respectively, with 8 bases between them. CDR3 bases: TGTGCCACCAGCAGAGATCCGGTAGATGAAAAACTGTTTTTT. It translates to CATSRDPVDEKLFF.

This clone occurred once. V and J are TRBV3-1 (or the pseudogene TRBV3-2) and TRBJ1-1; 10 bases match TRBD1. CDR1 LGHDT and CDR2 YNNKEL come from the germline V gene (reference sequence). V shed 5 bases and J 6 bases; nucleotides not matched to a gene: 6. The CDR3 runs to 14 residues. This CDR3 is CASSYRQGAAEAFF. The CDR3 DNA reads as TGTGCCAGCAGCTATAGACAGGGGGCGGCTGAAGCTTTCTTT.

The V and J genes are TRBV3-1 (or the pseudogene TRBV3-2) and TRBJ1-2; TRBD1 agrees at 7 bases. Germline V lookup: CDR1 LGHDT, CDR2 YNNKEL (reference sequence). The J segment lost 9 bases and the V segment lost 0 bases, leaving 7 bases of the junction unmatched. The CDR3 runs 14 residues. This CDR3 is CASSQDGTADRYTF. In nucleotides, the CDR3 is TGTGCCAGCAGCCAAGATGGGACAGCGGACCGCTACACCTTC.